This TCR beta chain was sequenced during a study of technical replicates of blood from a few donors. Some clones are missing from TCRdb's copy, which holds only in-frame ones; the method was immunoSEQ multiplex PCR. This sample has roughly 50,000 clones; roughly 96% occur once, and the top ten carry 3% to 3.5%. Germline loops: CDR1 SGHTA, CDR2 FQGTGA. The V gene end was trimmed by 6 bases and the J gene end by 2 bases; junction bases not matched to a gene: 6. The CDR3 runs to 15 residues. The TCR originated in a human donor in good health. Some clones in this sample may be carry-over from other donors' samples. The sequencing sample was made of PBMCs. This chain joins TRBV7-3 and TRBJ2-5; TRBD2 agrees at 10 bases. The CDR3 DNA is TGTGCCAGCAGTCGGACTAGCGGAGTTCAAGAGACCCAGTACTTC. This encodes CASSRTSGVQETQYF.